A single sample is the source of the 22 T cell receptor beta chains below, sequenced in a study of T-cell reconstitution after alpha-beta-depleted transplantation in children. A TCRbeta library incorporating unique molecular identifiers was prepared. One entry per CDR3 protein results from TCRdb running MiXCR on the PCR reads. The sample lists 65,000 to 85,000 distinct CDR3 sequences, about a tenth occurring once. Sequencing was performed on PBMCs, taken before TCRalphabeta/CD19-depleted stem cell transplant. These TCRs come from a boy between 10 and 17 years old with acute myeloid leukemia, due to receive a stem cell transplant.

There are many counts of this clonotype. V usage is TRBV28 and J usage is TRBJ2-7, with a tentative D call TRBD2 (5 bases). The CDR3 consists of 16 residues. Per the germline V gene, CDR1 is MDHEN and CDR2 is SYDVKM. V dropped 6 bases and J dropped 0 bases, with 18 bases sitting between them. Here the CDR3 reads CASRIPLGTSSYEQYF. CDR3 coding DNA: TGTGCCAGCAGGATCCCTTTGGGTACTAGCTCCTACGAGCAGTACTTC. Based on the CDR3 plus reference TRBV28 and TRBJ2-7, the full variable domain is DVKVTQSSRYLVKRTGEKVFLECVQDMDHENMFWYRQDPGLGLRLIYFSYDVKMKEKGDIPEGYSVSREKKERFSLILESASTNQTSMYLCASRIPLGTSSYEQYFGPGTRLTVT.

The chain links TRBV7-3 to TRBJ2-1; D might be TRBD2 (6 bases). The CDR3 is 15 amino acids. Germline V gives CDR1 SGHTA, CDR2 FQGTGA. V shed 1 base and J shed 0 bases, with 7 bases lying between them. DNA of the CDR3: TGTGCCAGCAGCTTAATGGGGGGCTCCTACAATGAGCAGTTCTTC. Translated, it gives CASSLMGGSYNEQFF.

This clonotype was counted at least ten times. The chain combines TRBV7-9 with TRBJ2-3, with 7 bases identical to TRBD1. The CDR3 loop spans 16 amino acids. Germline assignment: CDR1 SEHNR and CDR2 FQNEAQ (reference sequence). V dropped 5 bases and J dropped 2; count of bases not matched to a gene: 10. For the CDR3, the DNA is TGTGCCAGCAGCCCGATCCGACAGGGAGTCACAGATACGCAGTATTTT. It encodes CASSPIRQGVTDTQYF.

The V call is TRBV2, the J call TRBJ2-1; 12 bases agree with TRBD2. This CDR3 is 14 amino acids long. V was pared by 8 bases and J by 7 bases, with 6 bases of the junction left unmatched. The germline V gene encodes CDR1 SNHLY and CDR2 FYNNEI. The CDR3 bases are TGTGCCAGCGGTTACGGACTAGCGGGGAATGAGCAGTTCTTC. Its translation is CASGYGLAGNEQFF.

This clonotype was seen at least ten times. The J gene is TRBJ2-3, the V gene TRBV20-1; 15 nucleotides agree with TRBD2. The trim removed 1 base at V and 2 bases at J, leaving 7 bases unmatched. The V gene's germline CDR1 is DFQATT and CDR2 SNEGSKA (reference sequence). This CDR3 spans 18 amino acids. CDR3 sequence (DNA): TGCAGTGCTAGAGGGGGACTAGCGGGGGGCACGATCACAGATACGCAGTATTTT. This gives the protein CSARGGLAGGTITDTQYF.

The chain links TRBV25-1 to TRBJ1-1; D may be TRBD1 (6 bases). CDR1 is MGHDK, CDR2 SYGVNS, per germline. The CDR3 is 13 amino acids. V was shortened by 7 bases and J by 2 bases, with 11 bases between the two germline ends. The CDR3 here is CASTQGSNTEAFF. The CDR3 nucleotides are TGTGCCAGCACCCAGGGGAGTAACACTGAAGCTTTCTTT. The full variable domain, rest sourced from reference TRBV25-1 and TRBJ1-1, is EADIYQTPRYLVIGTGKKITLECSQTMGHDKMYWYQQDPGMELHLIHYSYGVNSTEKGDLSSESTVSRIRTEHFPLTLESARPSHTSQYLCASTQGSNTEAFFGQGTRLTVV.

This clonotype came up many times. The chain couples TRBV4-1 to TRBJ2-5, with TRBD1 matching over 10 bases. Germline V gives CDR1 MGHRA, CDR2 YSYEKL. Unmatched junction bases numbered 5, after V lost 0 bases and J lost 4 bases. The CDR3 loop spans 16 amino acids. CDR3 DNA sequence: TGCGCCAGCAGCCAAGACCTCCGGGACAGGGGAGAGACCCAGTACTTC. Translated, it gives CASSQDLRDRGETQYF.

This clonotype occurred many times. The chain has TRBV3-1 and TRBJ1-1; D gene ambiguous. The length of the CDR3 is 11 residues. V lost 0 bases to trimming and J lost 10 bases, with 6 bases between them. In germline, CDR1 is LGHDT, CDR2 YNNKEL (reference sequence). CDR3 nucleotides: TGTGCCAGCAGCCAAGATCGGACAGCTTTCTTT. Encoded protein: CASSQDRTAFF.

This clonotype was counted at least ten times. V and J are TRBV29-1 and TRBJ2-3; 9 nucleotides match TRBD2. Germline trimming cut 8 bases from V and 7 bases from J; bases unmatched to any gene: 13. Germline V gene data show CDR1 as SQVTM and CDR2 as ANQGSEA. This CDR3 spans 14 amino acids. The chain's CDR3 is CSPGGSGGPNTQYF. The CDR3 nucleotides are TGCAGCCCCGGGGGTAGCGGGGGACCTAATACGCAGTATTTT.

V gene TRBV5-1 combines with J gene TRBJ1-3, with unresolved D. The CDR3 has 15 amino acids. Germline V gene data show CDR1 as SGHRS and CDR2 as YFSETQ. The V end lost 1 base, the J end lost 4 bases, and 12 bases lay between the germline ends. The CDR3 here is CASSLRPDPGNTIYF. CDR3 nucleotides: TGCGCCAGCAGCTTGAGGCCCGATCCGGGAAACACCATATATTTT.

This clonotype was detected ten times or more. The gene calls are TRBV24-1 and TRBJ2-1, with 13 bases identical to TRBD2. With V trimmed by 3 bases and J by 8 bases, 9 bases remained unmatched. Germline CDR1 KGHDR, CDR2 SFDVKD. CDR3 size: 17 residues. As DNA, the CDR3 is TGTGCCACCAGTGATCCCAGGACTAGCGGGAGTAAGTATGAGCAGTTCTTC. Translated: CATSDPRTSGSKYEQFF.

At least ten counts were recorded for this clonotype. The rearrangement links TRBV5-1 to TRBJ2-3, with 11 nucleotides matching TRBD2. The length of the CDR3 is 14 residues. Trimming removed 4 bases from V and 5 bases from J; junction bases left unmatched: 3. Germline-derived CDR1 and CDR2 are SGHRS and YFSETQ. This CDR3 reads CASSDLAGGDTQYF. The CDR3 region has the DNA TGCGCCAGCAGCGATCTAGCGGGGGGAGATACGCAGTATTTT. The whole variable domain, filled in from reference TRBV5-1 and TRBJ2-3, reads KAGVTQTPRYLIKTRGQQVTLSCSPISGHRSVSWYQQTPGQGLQFLFEYFSETQRNKGNFPGRFSGRQFSNSRSEMNVSTLELGDSALYLCASSDLAGGDTQYFGPGTRLTVL.

This clonotype was detected only a few times. The rearrangement uses TRBV7-9 and TRBJ1-1; 9 nucleotides match TRBD1. The CDR3 covers 14 residues. Unmatched junction bases numbered 2, after V lost 5 bases and J lost 1 base. The germline gives CDR1 SEHNR, CDR2 FQNEAQ (reference sequence). DNA of the CDR3: TGTGCCAGCAGCAGGGGACAGGGGAACACTGAAGCTTTCTTT. Amino acids: CASSRGQGNTEAFF.

This clonotype was seen at least ten times. This chain connects TRBV3-1 to TRBJ2-3; 8 bases are shared with TRBD2. The CDR3 is 15 residues long. Germline CDR1 LGHDT, CDR2 YNNKEL (reference sequence). After removal of 4 bases from V and 2 bases from J, the junction contained 5 bases not matched to a gene. This CDR3 reads CASSLRGGPTDTQYF. The CDR3 DNA reads TGTGCCAGCAGCCTCCGGGGGGGCCCCACAGATACGCAGTATTTT.

This clonotype was observed at least ten times. The V gene is TRBV20-1, the J gene TRBJ2-3, with D possibly being TRBD2 (6 bases). Trimming pared 3 bases from V and 8 bases from J, leaving 12 bases between. The CDR3 is 12 residues long. CDR1 and CDR2 from the germline V gene are DFQATT and SNEGSKA (reference sequence). The CDR3 DNA is TGCAGTGCTAGTCCCGGGGGACTTACGCAGTATTTT. Its protein is CSASPGGLTQYF.

This clonotype was recorded a few times. The genes are TRBV19 and TRBJ2-7; TRBD1 matches 7 bases. CDR1 is LNHDA, CDR2 SQIVND, per germline (reference sequence). J lost 0 bases, V lost 3 bases, and 5 bases had no gene match. This CDR3 has 15 residues. In DNA, the CDR3 is TGTGCCAGTAGTATTGTGACAGGGAGCTCCTACGAGCAGTACTTC. Protein product: CASSIVTGSSYEQYF.

This clonotype was detected many times. CDR3 loop: CASSWTGTNEKLFF. CDR3 DNA sequence: TGTGCCAGCAGTTGGACAGGAACTAATGAAAAACTGTTTTTT. This chain links TRBV11-2 with TRBJ1-4; 7 positions agree with TRBD1. V was pared by 6 bases and J by 1 base, with 2 bases of the junction left unmatched. This CDR3 has 14 amino acids. The V gene's germline CDR1 is SGHAT and CDR2 FQNNGV.

This clonotype was found a few times. The chain links TRBV2 to TRBJ2-2, with 8 bases identical to TRBD2. Germline values: CDR1 SNHLY, CDR2 FYNNEI. The V gene end was trimmed by 7 bases and the J gene end by 3 bases; junction bases not matched to a gene: 4. This CDR3 is built from 14 residues. CDR3 in DNA: TGTGCCAGCACCCAGCGGGGGTACACCGGGGAGCTGTTTTTT. Translating gives CASTQRGYTGELFF.

This clonotype was counted ten times or more. The CDR3 sequence: CSVTGSVNGYTF. The CDR3 region has the DNA TGCAGCGTGACAGGGTCCGTCAATGGCTACACCTTC. This chain links TRBV29-1 with TRBJ1-2; 7 nucleotides line up with TRBD1. This CDR3 has 12 residues. Germline loops: CDR1 SQVTM, CDR2 ANQGSEA. V lost 6 bases to trimming and J lost 6 bases; unmatched junction nucleotides: 7.

At least ten counts were recorded for this clonotype. This chain links TRBV5-6 with TRBJ2-2; 9 nucleotides line up with TRBD1. Per the germline V gene, CDR1 is SGHDT and CDR2 is YYEEEE. The junction had 7 bases not matched to a gene; V was cut back by 3 bases and J by 1 base. The CDR3 runs 17 residues. CDR3 sequence reads: CASSSTGQGRNTGELFF. DNA of the CDR3: TGTGCCAGCAGCTCGACTGGACAGGGGAGGAACACCGGGGAGCTGTTTTTT.

This clonotype came up many times. Its ends do not fully match the called genes, so a read error is possible. This chain connects TRBV12-3 or TRBV12-4 to TRBJ1-4, with 9 bases fitting TRBD1. This CDR3 has 16 amino acids. The CDR3 DNA reads TGTGCCAGCAACCTAGACACAGGGGGCACTAGTGAAAAACTGTTTTTT. It yields the protein CASNLDTGGTSEKLFF.

This clonotype was recorded at least ten times. CDR3 sequence: CASSQDQGRREKLFF. CDR3 DNA sequence: TGCGCCAGCAGCCAAGATCAAGGTCGGAGGGAAAAACTGTTTTTT. The J gene is TRBJ1-4, the V gene TRBV4-1; D unresolved. Germline V gives CDR1 MGHRA, CDR2 YSYEKL. The CDR3 is 15 residues long. V was clipped by 0 bases and J by 8 bases, with 13 bases between them.